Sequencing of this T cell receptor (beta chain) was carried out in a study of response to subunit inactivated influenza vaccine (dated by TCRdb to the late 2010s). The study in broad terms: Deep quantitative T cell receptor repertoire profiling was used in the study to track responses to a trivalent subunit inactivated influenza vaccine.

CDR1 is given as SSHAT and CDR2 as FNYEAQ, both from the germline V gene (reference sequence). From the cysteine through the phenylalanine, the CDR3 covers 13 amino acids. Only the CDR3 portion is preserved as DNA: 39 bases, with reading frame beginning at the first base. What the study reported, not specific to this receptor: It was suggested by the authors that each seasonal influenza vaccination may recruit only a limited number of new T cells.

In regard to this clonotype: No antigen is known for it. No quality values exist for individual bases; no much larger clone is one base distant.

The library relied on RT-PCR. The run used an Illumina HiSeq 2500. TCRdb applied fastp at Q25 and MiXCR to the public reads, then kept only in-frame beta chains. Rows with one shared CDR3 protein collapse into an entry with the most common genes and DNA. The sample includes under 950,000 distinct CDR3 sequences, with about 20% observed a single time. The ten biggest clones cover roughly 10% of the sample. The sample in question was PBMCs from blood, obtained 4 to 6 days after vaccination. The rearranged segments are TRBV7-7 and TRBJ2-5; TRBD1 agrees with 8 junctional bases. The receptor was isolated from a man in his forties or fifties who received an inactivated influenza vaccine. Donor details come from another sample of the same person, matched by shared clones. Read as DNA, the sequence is TGTGCTAGCGGACAGGGACCCCACGAGACCCAGTACTTC. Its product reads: CASGQGPHETQYF.